This TCR beta chain stems from a study of blood T cell repertoires in COVID-19. Across the study: Donors of Cohort 3 who recovered were those that had two negative PCRs, clearance, or symptom resolution.

Each participant's cohort was designated according to participant-reported clinical history. Method: immunoSEQ multiplex PCR; TCRdb's copy keeps in-frame clones and lacks some. The data contain some 300,000 clones, 88% of them seen just once; the ten biggest clones take up 2% to 2.5%. CDR3 size: 13 residues. V lost 5 bases and J lost 6, with 14 bases in between. The sequence came from a woman aged 60 to 75 in a cohort exposed to, infected with or recovered from COVID-19 (not recorded which). The sample taken for sequencing was PBMCs or T cells enriched from blood (not recorded which). The chain is built from TRBV12-3 or TRBV12-4 and TRBJ2-7; TRBD2 is a possible D gene (7 bases). The chain's CDR3 is CASSRQGGGEQYF. CDR3 sequence (DNA): TGTGCCAGCAGTCGTCAGGGAGGGGGCGAGCAGTACTTC.